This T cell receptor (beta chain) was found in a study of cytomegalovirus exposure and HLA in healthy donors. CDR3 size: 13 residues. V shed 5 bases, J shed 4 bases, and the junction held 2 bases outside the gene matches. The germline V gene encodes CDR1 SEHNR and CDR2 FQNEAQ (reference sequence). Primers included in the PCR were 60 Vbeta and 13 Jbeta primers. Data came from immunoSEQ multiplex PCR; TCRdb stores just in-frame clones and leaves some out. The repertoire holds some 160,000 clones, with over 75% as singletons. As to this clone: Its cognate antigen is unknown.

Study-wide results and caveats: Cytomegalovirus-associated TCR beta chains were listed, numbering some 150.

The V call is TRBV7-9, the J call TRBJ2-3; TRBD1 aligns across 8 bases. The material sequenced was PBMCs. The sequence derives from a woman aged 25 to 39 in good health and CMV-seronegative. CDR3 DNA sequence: TGTGCCAGCAGCGCAGGGGGCTCAGATACGCAGTATTTT. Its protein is CASSAGGSDTQYF.